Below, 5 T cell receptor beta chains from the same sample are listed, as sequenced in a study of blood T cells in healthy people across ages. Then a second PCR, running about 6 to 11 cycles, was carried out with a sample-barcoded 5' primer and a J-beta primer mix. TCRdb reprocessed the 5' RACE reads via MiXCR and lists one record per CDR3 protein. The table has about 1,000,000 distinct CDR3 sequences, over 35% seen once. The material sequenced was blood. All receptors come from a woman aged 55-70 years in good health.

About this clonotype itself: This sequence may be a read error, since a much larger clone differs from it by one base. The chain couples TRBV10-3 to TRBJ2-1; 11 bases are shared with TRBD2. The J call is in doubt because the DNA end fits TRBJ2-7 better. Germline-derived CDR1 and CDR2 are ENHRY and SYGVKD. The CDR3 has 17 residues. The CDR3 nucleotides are TGTGCCATCAGTGAGTCGGGGACTAGCGGAGCGGGTAATGAGCAGTACTTC. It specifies CAISESGTSGAGNEQYF.

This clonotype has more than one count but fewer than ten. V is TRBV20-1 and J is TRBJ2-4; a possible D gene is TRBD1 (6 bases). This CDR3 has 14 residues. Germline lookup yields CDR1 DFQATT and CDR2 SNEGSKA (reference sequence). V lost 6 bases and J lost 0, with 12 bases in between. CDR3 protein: CSATGFIAKNIQYF. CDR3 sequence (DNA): TGCAGTGCCACAGGGTTTATAGCCAAAAACATTCAGTACTTC.

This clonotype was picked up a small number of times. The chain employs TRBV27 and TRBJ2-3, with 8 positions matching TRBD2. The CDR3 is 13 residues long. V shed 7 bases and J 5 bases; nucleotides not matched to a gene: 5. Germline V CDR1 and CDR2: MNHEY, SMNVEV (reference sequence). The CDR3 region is CASTGRAVDTQYF. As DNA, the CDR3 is TGTGCCAGCACCGGGAGGGCCGTAGATACGCAGTATTTT.

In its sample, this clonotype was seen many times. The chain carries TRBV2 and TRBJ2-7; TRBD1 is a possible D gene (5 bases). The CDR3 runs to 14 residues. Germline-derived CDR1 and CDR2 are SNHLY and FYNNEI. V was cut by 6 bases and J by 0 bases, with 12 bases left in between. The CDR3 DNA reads TGTGCCAGCAGCCAGGACACCCGCTCCTACGAGCAGTACTTC. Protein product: CASSQDTRSYEQYF.

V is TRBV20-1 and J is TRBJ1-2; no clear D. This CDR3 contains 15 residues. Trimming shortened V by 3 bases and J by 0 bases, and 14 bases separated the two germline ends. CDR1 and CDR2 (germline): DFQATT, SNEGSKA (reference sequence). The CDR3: CSASDISPSNYGYTF. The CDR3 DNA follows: TGCAGTGCTAGTGACATCAGCCCTTCTAACTATGGCTACACCTTC.